This TCR beta chain was retrieved from a study of radiation and T cells in renal cell carcinoma. This CDR3 has 16 amino acids. V lost 0 bases, J lost 7 bases, and 15 bases lay in between. The V gene's germline CDR1 is MGHRA and CDR2 YSYEKL. Sequencing used immunoSEQ multiplex PCR; TCRdb keeps in-frame clones, though not all of them. This sample has around 45,000 clones, with roughly 82% found just once. The sample's time point: blood 4 weeks post-SBRT, at nephrectomy. Indicated treatment: 15 Gy SBRT to primary tumor, nephrectomy 4 weeks later. The chain joins TRBV4-1 to TRBJ1-4; TRBD1 might be the D (5 bases). The source was blood, collected from a patient whose treatment included radiotherapy and nephrectomy. This sequence was found in a woman in her sixties or seventies with renal cell carcinoma. Written as DNA, the CDR3 is TGCGCCAGCAGCCAAGAGGGGTGGGGGAGTGGTGAAAAACTGTTTTTT. Translating gives CASSQEGWGSGEKLFF.